This TCR beta chain is from a study of beta chain features in type 1 diabetes. Study results and limitations: TCRB CDR3s were moderately but significantly shorter in Type 1 diabetes patients in all four CD4+ subsets.

As for this clone: Its antigen is not known.

V shed 4 bases and J shed 11 bases, with 14 bases lying between them. The germline CDR1 and CDR2 sequences are SGHTA and FQGNSA. CDR3 size: 12 residues. All of the sorted populations showed purity greater than 95%. Reverse transcribing all isolated RNA meant expressed TCRB transcripts were sequenced. Profiled with immunoSEQ multiplex PCR; TCRdb holds only in-frame clones, not every one. The repertoire holds 600,000 to 700,000 clones, 9.5% to 15% seen once, with around 0.12% in the top ten. The TCR was taken from a man aged 30 to 45 with type 1 diabetes. The chain links TRBV7-2 to TRBJ1-1, with no clear D. The sequencing sample was made of naive CD4+ T cells from blood. CDR3 in amino acids: CASSWRSTDAFF. CDR3 nucleotides: TGTGCCAGCAGCTGGCGTTCGACCGATGCTTTCTTT.